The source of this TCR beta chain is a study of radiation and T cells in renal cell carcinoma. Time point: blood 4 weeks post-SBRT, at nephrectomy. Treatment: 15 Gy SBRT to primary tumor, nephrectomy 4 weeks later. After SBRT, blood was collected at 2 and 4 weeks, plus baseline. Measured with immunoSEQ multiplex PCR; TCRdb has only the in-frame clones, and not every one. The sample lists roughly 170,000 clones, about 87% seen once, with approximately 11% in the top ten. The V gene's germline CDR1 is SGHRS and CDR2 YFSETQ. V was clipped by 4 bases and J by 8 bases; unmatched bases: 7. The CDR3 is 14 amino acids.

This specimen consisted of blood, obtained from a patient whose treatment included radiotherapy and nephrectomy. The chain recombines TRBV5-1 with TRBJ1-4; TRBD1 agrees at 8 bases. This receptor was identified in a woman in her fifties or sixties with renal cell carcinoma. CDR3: CASSADRAGEKLFF. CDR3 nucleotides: TGCGCCAGCAGCGCGGACAGGGCTGGAGAAAAACTGTTTTTT. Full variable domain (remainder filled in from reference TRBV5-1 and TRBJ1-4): KAGVTQTPRYLIKTRGQQVTLSCSPISGHRSVSWYQQTPGQGLQFLFEYFSETQRNKGNFPGRFSGRQFSNSRSEMNVSTLELGDSALYLCASSADRAGEKLFFGSGTQLSVL.